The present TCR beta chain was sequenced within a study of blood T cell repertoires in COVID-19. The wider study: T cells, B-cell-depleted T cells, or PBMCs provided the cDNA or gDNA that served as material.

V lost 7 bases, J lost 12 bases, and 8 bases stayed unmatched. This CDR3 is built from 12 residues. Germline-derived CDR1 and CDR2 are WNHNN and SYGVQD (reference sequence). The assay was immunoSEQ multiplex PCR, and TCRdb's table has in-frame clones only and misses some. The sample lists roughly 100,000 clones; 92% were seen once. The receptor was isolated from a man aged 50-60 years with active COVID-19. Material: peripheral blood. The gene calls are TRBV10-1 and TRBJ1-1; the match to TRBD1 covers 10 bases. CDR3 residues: CASNRDRGSTFF. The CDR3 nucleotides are TGCGCCAGCAACCGGGACAGGGGTTCAACTTTCTTT.